The 12 T cell receptor beta chains given below trace back to one sample, sequenced in a study of blood T cell repertoires in COVID-19 (dated by TCRdb to between 2020 and 2021). Library generation was performed with the immunoSEQ multiplex PCR assay. The table comes from immuneACCESS by way of TCRdb, which keeps in-frame sequences with V and J called. Part of the clones is missing from these tables; in studies checked, under half for an unresolved V gene and the rest for unknown reasons. Within this sample are 70,000 to 75,000 clones, with roughly nine tenths of them counted one time only. Approximately 9.1% of the sample belongs to the ten largest clones. Sequenced: peripheral blood. Receptors were obtained from a human donor in a cohort sampled during active COVID-19.

The chain uses TRBV9 and TRBJ2-1; D is perhaps TRBD1 (6 bases). Per germline, CDR1 SGDLS and CDR2 YYNGEE. CDR3 size: 15 residues. Between the trimmed V and J ends, which lost 4 bases and 2 bases, there was a span of 13 bases. For the CDR3, the DNA is TGTGCCAGCAGCCCACCGACAGGAGCCTACAATGAGCAGTTCTTC. This codes for CASSPPTGAYNEQFF.

The rearrangement joins TRBV5-1 to TRBJ1-1, with 7 bases that match TRBD1. J was trimmed by 4 bases and V by 4 bases; bases with no gene match: 10. CDR3 length: 15 residues. Germline V lookup: CDR1 SGHRS, CDR2 YFSETQ. The CDR3 region is CASSVDRSPGTEAFF. The CDR3 DNA sequence: TGCGCCAGCAGCGTGGACAGGTCCCCGGGCACTGAAGCTTTCTTT.

This clone was picked up one time. CDR3 region: CASAQPGGSEAFF. The CDR3 bases are TGTGCCAGCGCCCAACCAGGGGGCTCTGAAGCTTTCTTT. V gene TRBV18 combines with J gene TRBJ1-1; TRBD1 aligns across 8 bases. Germline CDR1 reads KGHSH; CDR2 reads LQKENI. Losses at the gene ends were 8 bases for V and 6 bases for J; bases not matched to a gene: 8. This CDR3 is built from 13 residues.

This chain links TRBV9 with TRBJ2-5; tentatively, D is TRBD2 (6 bases). Germline V gene data show CDR1 as SGDLS and CDR2 as YYNGEE. The CDR3 is 16 residues long. Trimming removed 0 bases from V and 5 bases from J, with 17 bases in between. CDR3 region: CASSVASGTPVETQYF. The CDR3 bases are TGTGCCAGCAGCGTAGCTTCCGGGACTCCGGTGGAGACCCAGTACTTC.

The J gene is TRBJ1-5, the V gene TRBV27; 9 bases align to TRBD1. CDR3 length: 14 amino acids. The J segment lost 5 bases and the V segment lost 2 bases, leaving 1 base of the junction unmatched. Germline CDR1 is MNHEY and CDR2 is SMNVEV (reference sequence). CDR3 bases: TGTGCCAGCAGTTTAACAGGGGGCCATCAGCCCCAGCATTTT. Encoded protein: CASSLTGGHQPQHF.

The gene calls are TRBV7-9 and TRBJ2-1; 10 bases align to TRBD2. The CDR3 length is 15 residues. Per germline, CDR1 SEHNR and CDR2 FQNEAQ (reference sequence). J gave up 7 bases and V 5 bases, and 8 bases lay outside the gene matches. CDR3 region: CASSEVGLAENEQFF. The CDR3 nucleotides read TGTGCCAGCAGCGAAGTCGGACTAGCGGAAAATGAGCAGTTCTTC. Filled out from reference TRBV7-9 and TRBJ2-1, the complete variable domain reads DTGVSQNPRHKITKRGQNVTFRCDPISEHNRLYWYRQTLGQGPEFLTYFQNEAQLEKSRLLSDRFSAERPKGSFSTLEIQRTEQGDSAMYLCASSEVGLAENEQFFGPGTRLTVL.

The chain links TRBV5-6 to TRBJ2-7; the match to TRBD2 covers 9 bases. The CDR3 runs 18 residues. Germline V gene data show CDR1 as SGHDT and CDR2 as YYEEEE. V lost 1 base to trimming and J lost 3 bases; unmatched junction nucleotides: 14. CDR3 nucleotide sequence: TGTGCCAGCAGCTTGAGGGCTAGCGGGACACCCCTCTACTACGAGCAGTACTTC. This gives the protein CASSLRASGTPLYYEQYF.

The chain has TRBV19 and TRBJ2-7; 9 bases line up with TRBD1. The length of the CDR3 is 15 residues. Trimming took 2 bases from V and 3 from J; bases not matched to a gene: 5. The germline gives CDR1 LNHDA, CDR2 SQIVND (reference sequence). CDR3 region: CASSISSTGGYEQYF. The CDR3 DNA reads TGTGCCAGTAGTATAAGCTCGACAGGGGGCTACGAGCAGTACTTC. The variable domain in full, completed from reference TRBV19 and TRBJ2-7, reads DGGITQSPKYLFRKEGQNVTLSCEQNLNHDAMYWYRQDPGQGLRLIYYSQIVNDFQKGDIAEGYSVSREKKESFPLTVTSAQKNPTAFYLCASSISSTGGYEQYFGPGTRLTVT.

There are a few counts of this clone. V usage is TRBV30 and J usage is TRBJ1-5, with D maybe TRBD1 (6 bases). Germline-derived CDR1 and CDR2 are GTSNPN and SVGIG (reference sequence). The CDR3 has 16 residues. Trimming left V 1 base short and J 3 bases short, with 16 bases between. CDR3 sequence reads: CAWSDTGRGDNQPQHF. In DNA form, the CDR3 reads TGTGCCTGGAGTGACACAGGGAGGGGCGACAATCAGCCCCAGCATTTT. Drawing the rest from reference TRBV30 and TRBJ1-5, the complete variable domain is SQTIHQWPATLVQPVGSPLSLECTVEGTSNPNLYWYRQAAGRGLQLLFYSVGIGQISSEVPQNLSASRPQDRQFILSSKKLLLSDSGFYLCAWSDTGRGDNQPQHFGDGTRLSIL.

The rearrangement uses TRBV6-6 and TRBJ1-4; 7 bases map to TRBD1. The length of the CDR3 is 13 residues. The germline V gene encodes CDR1 MNHNY and CDR2 SVGAGI (reference sequence). After removal of 3 bases from V and 8 bases from J, the junction contained 3 bases not matched to a gene. Written as DNA, the CDR3 is TGTGCCAGCAGTTATCCGGACAGGGAAAAACTGTTTTTT. Its protein is CASSYPDREKLFF.

This clone was counted only a few times. The chain uses TRBV9 and TRBJ2-3; TRBD2 matches 13 bases. The CDR3 contains 19 residues. The V gene's germline CDR1 is SGDLS and CDR2 YYNGEE. V dropped 1 base and J dropped 2; count of bases not matched to a gene: 10. The CDR3 region has the DNA TGTGCCAGCAGCGTAACGACTCCGGGACTAGCGGGGTTCACAGATACGCAGTATTTT. Its translation is CASSVTTPGLAGFTDTQYF.

A remark on this clone: The sample holds other DNA sequences that translate to the same CDR3. This sequence joins TRBV24-1 and TRBJ2-5, with 7 bases lining up with TRBD2. V shed 9 bases, J shed 3 bases, and the junction held 12 bases outside the gene matches. Germline V gives CDR1 KGHDR, CDR2 SFDVKD. CDR3 size: 15 residues. DNA of the CDR3: TGTGCCACCGGTGGGGGAGGGTACCTTAAAGAGACCCAGTACTTC. Amino acids: CATGGGGYLKETQYF.